This T cell receptor beta chain originates from a study of T-cell memory formation after mild COVID-19. Study-level findings and limits: Detection of some responders pre-infection suggested pre-existing cross-reactive memory T cells participated. CD4+ bias marked clones expanding day 15 to 37, unlike balanced contracting clones.

The germline gives CDR1 SGHVS, CDR2 FNYEAQ. With V trimmed by 3 bases and J by 3 bases, 2 bases remained unmatched. The CDR3 length is 14 residues. Comments on this clonotype: Its antigen is not known.

TCRdb recomputed calls from the 5' RACE reads with MiXCR, one row per CDR3 protein. Among about 120,000 distinct CDR3 sequences listed, about 16% were seen once. The sequencing input was PBMCs or a T cell subset sorted from them (not recorded which). The TCR was taken from an adult woman who had mild COVID-19 (a few samples of this study predate the infection). Cell type and time point are not known. J is TRBJ2-3 and V is TRBV7-6; 8 bases fit TRBD2. CDR3 nucleotide sequence: TGTGCCAGCAGCTTTAGCGGGGAAACAGATACGCAGTATTTT. This gives the protein CASSFSGETDTQYF. Looking up the rest from reference TRBV7-6 and TRBJ2-3 gives the full variable domain: GAGVSQSPRYKVTKRGQDVALRCDPISGHVSLYWYRQALGQGPEFLTYFNYEAQQDKSGLPNDRFSAERPEGSISTLTIQRTEQRDSAMYRCASSFSGETDTQYFGPGTRLTVL.